The T cell receptor beta chain under discussion was sequenced for a study of breast tumors, draining lymph nodes, adjacent tissues. This clonotype has just one count. The junction departs from germline at one end; a sequencing error may be responsible. The CDR3 contains 17 residues. Germline V lookup: CDR1 SGHAT, CDR2 FQNNGV. Axillary draining lymph nodes of breast cancer patients supplied the node samples. TCRdb passed the multiplex PCR reads through MiXCR, listing each CDR3 protein once. The sample holds 130,000 or so distinct CDR3 sequences, about a fifth seen once. Sequences were obtained from axillary lymph node tissue. The sequence was collected from a female donor with breast cancer. Some clones in this sample may be carry-over from other donors' samples. V is TRBV11-2 and J is TRBJ2-7; perhaps TRBD1 as D (5 bases). For the CDR3, the DNA is TGTGCCAGCAGCTTAGAATTGGGGCAGGTCTTCTCCTACAAGCAGTACTTC. Amino acids: CASSLELGQVFSYKQYF.